Following are 26 T cell receptor beta chains from one sample sequenced in a study of blood T cell repertoires in COVID-19. Assay: immunoSEQ multiplex PCR; the TCRdb copy retains only in-frame clones and omits some. The table lists about 150,000 clones, around four fifths of them singletons. The specimen sequenced was peripheral blood. The receptors here all came from a woman older than 75 with acute or convalescent COVID-19.

This clone was counted a single time. The gene calls are TRBV19 and TRBJ1-3; D gene uncertain. Germline CDR1 reads LNHDA; CDR2 reads SQIVND (reference sequence). CDR3 size: 14 residues. The ends were cut back, 6 bases at V and 0 bases at J, with 9 bases in the middle. CDR3 sequence reads: CASSPQFSGNTIYF. The CDR3 DNA reads as TGTGCCAGTAGCCCACAGTTCTCTGGAAACACCATATATTTT. The whole variable domain, filled in from reference TRBV19 and TRBJ1-3, reads DGGITQSPKYLFRKEGQNVTLSCEQNLNHDAMYWYRQDPGQGLRLIYYSQIVNDFQKGDIAEGYSVSREKKESFPLTVTSAQKNPTAFYLCASSPQFSGNTIYFGEGSWLTVV.

A few counts support this clone. CDR3 in DNA: TGCAGCGGCGGAAGCGCTAACTATGGCTACACCTTC. It codes for CSGGSANYGYTF. This chain joins TRBV29-1 and TRBJ1-2; D not certain. The ends were cut back, 7 bases at V and 0 bases at J, with 9 bases in the middle. CDR1 and CDR2 from the germline V gene are SQVTM and ANQGSEA. CDR3 size: 12 residues.

The chain uses TRBV6-1 and TRBJ2-7; D is unclear. V was shortened by 2 bases and J by 3 bases, with 8 bases between the two germline ends. This CDR3 is built from 13 residues. CDR1 and CDR2 (germline): MNHNS, SASEGT. This CDR3 is CASSEPERYEQYF. The CDR3 DNA reads TGTGCCAGCAGTGAACCCGAGCGCTACGAGCAGTACTTC.

CDR3 bases: TGTGCCAGCAACTCCGGGGGCAATGAGCAGTTCTTC. This codes for CASNSGGNEQFF. The chain employs TRBV9 and TRBJ2-1; D is possibly TRBD2 (6 bases). The ends were cut back, 6 bases at V and 6 bases at J, with 10 bases in the middle. There are 12 residues in the CDR3. The germline V gene encodes CDR1 SGDLS and CDR2 YYNGEE.

The chain employs TRBV19 and TRBJ1-3; 7 bases map to TRBD1. The V and J ends lost 4 bases and 0 bases, in that order; junction bases with no gene match: 9. Germline CDR1 LNHDA, CDR2 SQIVND (reference sequence). The length of the CDR3 is 17 residues. The CDR3 nucleotides read TGTGCCAGTAGTAAAACAGGGGCTGGGAGCTCTGGAAACACCATATATTTT. Translated, it gives CASSKTGAGSSGNTIYF.

The chain employs TRBV7-3 and TRBJ1-5; no firm D call. The CDR3 extends over 17 amino acids. Trimming pared 1 base from V and 4 bases from J, leaving 17 bases between. Germline lookup yields CDR1 SGHTA and CDR2 FQGTGA. The CDR3 sequence is CASSLIRVRIPNQPQHF. The CDR3 DNA reads as TGTGCCAGCAGCTTAATCCGGGTAAGGATCCCAAATCAGCCCCAGCATTTT.

The chain carries TRBV3-1 (or the pseudogene TRBV3-2) and TRBJ2-1; D may be TRBD2 (5 bases). The V and J ends lost 7 bases and 3 bases respectively, with 7 bases between them. CDR3 length equals 12 residues. Looked up from germline, CDR1 is LGHDT and CDR2 is YNNKEL (reference sequence). As DNA, the CDR3 is TGTGCCAGCATCGGGAACTACAATGAGCAGTTCTTC. It translates to CASIGNYNEQFF.

This clone was counted between two and nine times. The same CDR3 arises from other DNA sequences in this sample as well. The chain employs TRBV18 and TRBJ1-5, with D possibly TRBD1 on 6 matching bases. Trimming stripped 3 bases from V and 4 bases from J, with 7 bases between. There are 13 residues in the CDR3. Germline loops: CDR1 KGHSH, CDR2 LQKENI. The CDR3 region is CASSPGQNQPQHF. The CDR3 nucleotides read TGTGCCAGCTCACCGGGACAAAATCAGCCCCAGCATTTT. Drawing the rest from reference TRBV18 and TRBJ1-5, the complete variable domain is NAGVMQNPRHLVRRRGQEARLRCSPMKGHSHVYWYRQLPEEGLKFMVYLQKENIIDESGMPKERFSAEFPKEGPSILRIQQVVRGDSAAYFCASSPGQNQPQHFGDGTRLSIL.

The CDR3 spells CASRKTGEGYTF. For the CDR3, the DNA is TGTGCCAGTAGGAAGACAGGGGAAGGCTACACCTTC. This chain connects TRBV19 to TRBJ1-2; 8 bases align to TRBD1. Per the germline V gene, CDR1 is LNHDA and CDR2 is SQIVND (reference sequence). The trim removed 6 bases at V and 8 bases at J, leaving 5 bases unmatched. The length of the CDR3 is 12 residues.

A remark on this clone: Mismatch with germline at one junction end may stem from a read error. The gene calls are TRBV18 and TRBJ2-5; D ambiguous. Germline CDR1 and CDR2: KGHSH and LQKENI. This CDR3 is 12 amino acids long. CDR3 loop: CANSGVRETQYF. Here the CDR3 DNA reads TGTGCCAACTCAGGAGTCCGGGAGACCCAGTACTTC.

The chain recombines TRBV30 with TRBJ1-3, with a tentative D call TRBD1 (6 bases). V was cut by 1 base and J by 0 bases, with 13 bases left in between. CDR1 and CDR2 from the germline V gene are GTSNPN and SVGIG (reference sequence). This CDR3 has 16 residues. As DNA, the CDR3 is TGTGCCTGGAGTGGGCAGGGGATTAGCTCTGGAAACACCATATATTTT. Amino acids: CAWSGQGISSGNTIYF.

This chain links TRBV10-3 with TRBJ1-1; 8 nucleotides agree with TRBD1. The CDR3 length is 14 residues. Per germline, CDR1 ENHRY and CDR2 SYGVKD. V lost 3 bases, J lost 3 bases, and 3 bases stayed unmatched. CDR3 in DNA: TGTGCCATCAGTGATCCGGACAGGGACACTGAAGCTTTCTTT. Translated: CAISDPDRDTEAFF.

CDR3 in DNA: TGTGCCAGTACCATTCAGGGGTTTGACTATGGCTACACCTTC. Amino acid sequence: CASTIQGFDYGYTF. The chain is built from TRBV19 and TRBJ1-2; perhaps TRBD1 as D (6 bases). Germline CDR1 LNHDA, CDR2 SQIVND (reference sequence). V was clipped by 7 bases and J by 3 bases, with 15 bases between them. This CDR3 region has 14 residues.

This chain's CDR3 is CAISESGDRRFFYGYTF. CDR3 sequence (DNA): TGTGCCATCAGTGAGTCGGGGGACAGGCGGTTTTTTTATGGCTACACCTTC. J is TRBJ1-2 and V is TRBV10-3; TRBD1 matches 8 bases. The CDR3 extends over 17 amino acids. Germline assignment: CDR1 ENHRY and CDR2 SYGVKD. V lost 0 bases, J lost 5 bases, and 11 bases stayed unmatched.

V usage is TRBV3-1 (or the pseudogene TRBV3-2) and J usage is TRBJ1-2; D uncertain. Germline assignment: CDR1 LGHDT and CDR2 YNNKEL (reference sequence). The CDR3 consists of 14 residues. V was clipped by 1 base and J by 0 bases, with 6 bases between them. Here the CDR3 reads CASSQGRANYGYTF. As DNA, the CDR3 is TGTGCCAGCAGCCAAGGGAGGGCTAACTATGGCTACACCTTC.

The chain recombines TRBV5-1 with TRBJ2-1, with D perhaps matching TRBD1 (6 bases). The CDR3 is made up of 13 amino acids. V lost 1 base and J 8 bases, leaving 10 bases between the germline ends. From germline, CDR1 is SGHRS and CDR2 YFSETQ. CDR3 coding DNA: TGCGCCAGCAGCTTGCAGGGGCGCGATGAGCAGTTCTTC. Its translation is CASSLQGRDEQFF.

The chain carries TRBV6-5 and TRBJ2-7; possibly TRBD1 for D (6 bases). CDR3 length: 15 amino acids. V was cut by 6 bases and J by 3 bases, with 18 bases left in between. Germline assignment: CDR1 MNHEY and CDR2 SVGAGI. This CDR3 reads CASSLTGTGIYEQYF. CDR3 nucleotides: TGTGCCAGCAGCCTTACGGGTACAGGGATCTACGAGCAGTACTTC.

The rearrangement joins TRBV9 to TRBJ2-5; tentatively, D is TRBD2 (7 bases). This CDR3 is 15 amino acids long. V lost 1 base to trimming and J lost 5 bases, with 15 bases between them. Germline V gene data show CDR1 as SGDLS and CDR2 as YYNGEE. CDR3 sequence (DNA): TGTGCCAGCAGCGTAAATGCGGGGGCGATGGAGACCCAGTACTTC. Translating it yields CASSVNAGAMETQYF.

The table lists this clone with a count of one. The J gene is TRBJ2-3, the V gene TRBV10-3; TRBD2 aligns across 8 bases. The CDR3 has 16 amino acids. The germline gives CDR1 ENHRY, CDR2 SYGVKD. Trimming cost V 2 bases and J 4 bases; bases outside gene matches: 8. The CDR3 DNA sequence: TGTGCCATCAGTGAGAAAATGACGGGGGGGCCAGATACGCAGTATTTT. As protein: CAISEKMTGGPDTQYF.

The sample holds a few counts of this clone. This chain's CDR3 is CASSLGGGREDGYTF. As DNA, the CDR3 is TGTGCCAGCAGCTTAGGTGGGGGGAGGGAAGATGGCTACACCTTC. This chain connects TRBV7-6 to TRBJ1-2, with D perhaps TRBD1 (5 bases). The germline V and J ends were trimmed by 1 base and 6 bases, with 15 bases remaining between them. The CDR3 extends over 15 amino acids. Germline V CDR1 and CDR2: SGHVS, FNYEAQ.

The gene calls are TRBV6-5 and TRBJ1-2, with a tentative D call TRBD1 (5 bases). This CDR3 has 11 residues. The germline V gene has CDR1 MNHEY and CDR2 SVGAGI. With 7 bases removed from V and 7 bases from J, the gap between germline ends came to 10 bases. The CDR3 loop reads CASTAGRGYTF. The CDR3 coding sequence is TGTGCCAGCACCGCAGGGCGTGGCTACACCTTC.

This chain uses TRBV27 with TRBJ2-3, with 7 bases lining up with TRBD1. With 8 bases clipped from V and 0 bases from J, the junction kept 8 bases outside the gene matches. Germline CDR1 is MNHEY and CDR2 is SMNVEV (reference sequence). CDR3 length equals 15 residues. Written as DNA, the CDR3 is TGTGCCAGCGCCCGGGACAGATCTAGCACAGATACGCAGTATTTT. Its protein product is CASARDRSSTDTQYF.

The rearrangement uses TRBV10-3 and TRBJ1-3; no clear D. V was shortened by 10 bases and J by 0 bases, with 19 bases between the two germline ends. The germline gives CDR1 ENHRY, CDR2 SYGVKD. CDR3 length: 16 amino acids. In nucleotides, the CDR3 is TGTGCCACCCAAGCACAGCTGGGGAGCTCTGGAAACACCATATATTTT. Encoded protein: CATQAQLGSSGNTIYF.

The rearrangement uses TRBV5-4 and TRBJ2-1; tentatively, D is TRBD2 (6 bases). The CDR3 totals 12 residues. Germline V CDR1 and CDR2: SGHNT, YYREEE (reference sequence). V dropped 4 bases and J dropped 10 bases, with 12 bases sitting between them. Here the CDR3 reads CASSLGGWEQFF. CDR3 sequence (DNA): TGTGCCAGCAGCCTCGGGGGTTGGGAGCAGTTCTTC.

J is TRBJ2-2 and V is TRBV7-9, with 7 bases fitting TRBD1. This CDR3 is built from 13 residues. Germline V lookup: CDR1 SEHNR, CDR2 FQNEAQ (reference sequence). V lost 8 bases and J lost 3; bases outside the gene matches: 3. CDR3 loop: CASLQGDTGELFF. CDR3 nucleotide sequence: TGTGCCAGCCTGCAGGGGGACACCGGGGAGCTGTTTTTT. Full variable domain (remainder filled in from reference TRBV7-9 and TRBJ2-2): DTGVSQNPRHKITKRGQNVTFRCDPISEHNRLYWYRQTLGQGPEFLTYFQNEAQLEKSRLLSDRFSAERPKGSFSTLEIQRTEQGDSAMYLCASLQGDTGELFFGEGSRLTVL.

V usage is TRBV7-9 and J usage is TRBJ2-1, with 11 nucleotides matching TRBD1. Germline trimming cut 4 bases from V and 15 bases from J; bases unmatched to any gene: 8. Germline CDR1 and CDR2: SEHNR and FQNEAQ (reference sequence). The length of the CDR3 is 13 residues. The CDR3 DNA reads TGTGCCAGCAGCTGGACAGGGGGCATTAGTCCGTTCTTC. This codes for CASSWTGGISPFF.